This T cell receptor beta chain was recovered during a study of T cells in Graves' hyperthyroidism and ophthalmopathy. The study's findings and limits: The model forecast ophthalmopathy, anticipating it by a median around 6.4 months before onset. Researchers found most expanded thyroid clonotypes above 0.001 in blood as well.

This clonotype was counted only a few times. The antigen is not known. Researchers amplified the TCR beta CDR3 regions from RNA transcripts. First-round RT-PCR with HTBI primers amplified the TCR CDR3 region. TCRdb reanalysed the multiplex PCR reads using MiXCR and keeps one entry per CDR3 protein. The table has 480,000 or so distinct CDR3 sequences, 46% seen once; the top ten hold around two fifths. Reasons for excluding patients were uncontrolled infection, other autoimmune disease, pregnancy or lactation. Diagnoses used clinical symptoms, serum thyroxine and TRAb, thyroid ultrasound and orbital computed tomography. Source material: peripheral blood or thyroid tissue (not recorded which). The TCR was taken from an adult woman with Graves' disease, either hyperthyroidism or ophthalmopathy (not recorded which).

The CDR3 region is CAISDWTGNSPLHF. The CDR3 DNA reads TGTGCCATCAGTGATTGGACAGGGAATTCACCCCTCCACTTT. The chain links TRBV10-3 to TRBJ1-6; 8 nucleotides line up with TRBD1. V trimming: 3 bases; J trimming: 7 bases; junction bases outside the gene matches: 2. The CDR3 spans 14 residues. Germline V gene sequence: CDR1 ENHRY, CDR2 SYGVKD.